These 26 T cell receptor beta chains were all obtained from the same sample, sequenced in a study of Tregs in tolerant kidney transplant recipients. Assay used: immunoSEQ multiplex PCR; TCRdb lists only in-frame clones, some missing. This table has about 100,000 clones, around 91% appearing once. Sequencing used CD4+ T cells from blood, obtained before the transplant. Every receptor here comes from a human donor who received a combined kidney and bone marrow transplant.

V and J are TRBV19 and TRBJ2-3, with TRBD2 identical over 14 bases. Germline V gene sequence: CDR1 LNHDA, CDR2 SQIVND (reference sequence). This CDR3 comprises 17 residues. The trim removed 3 bases at V and 5 bases at J, leaving 7 bases unmatched. This CDR3 reads CASSILGLAGVRDTQYF. The CDR3 bases are TGTGCCAGTAGTATCCTGGGACTAGCGGGGGTTAGAGATACGCAGTATTTT.

In DNA, the CDR3 is TGCGCCAGCAGCTTGGTGTTAGGGGCGAACACTGAAGCTTTCTTT. Translating it yields CASSLVLGANTEAFF. The V call is TRBV5-1, the J call TRBJ1-1; D is possibly TRBD1 (5 bases). Trimming removed 0 bases at V and 1 base at J, with 10 bases between. This CDR3 is built from 15 residues. Germline assignment: CDR1 SGHRS and CDR2 YFSETQ. The full variable domain, with the rest looked up from reference TRBV5-1 and TRBJ1-1, is KAGVTQTPRYLIKTRGQQVTLSCSPISGHRSVSWYQQTPGQGLQFLFEYFSETQRNKGNFPGRFSGRQFSNSRSEMNVSTLELGDSALYLCASSLVLGANTEAFFGQGTRLTVV.

The chain carries TRBV4-1 and TRBJ1-4, with unresolved D. Germline values: CDR1 MGHRA, CDR2 YSYEKL. The CDR3 length is 10 residues. With 4 bases removed from V and 11 bases from J, the gap between germline ends came to 5 bases. This CDR3 is CASSRGKLFF. In DNA, the CDR3 is TGCGCCAGCAGCCGAGGGAAACTGTTTTTT.

V usage is TRBV30 and J usage is TRBJ2-2, with D perhaps TRBD1 (5 bases). CDR3 length: 12 residues. Germline V gives CDR1 GTSNPN, CDR2 SVGIG (reference sequence). V was shortened by 5 bases and J by 1 base, with 5 bases between the two germline ends. For the CDR3, the DNA is TGTGCCTGGGGACAGAACACCGGGGAGCTGTTTTTT. Residues: CAWGQNTGELFF. The whole variable domain, remainder taken from reference TRBV30 and TRBJ2-2, is SQTIHQWPATLVQPVGSPLSLECTVEGTSNPNLYWYRQAAGRGLQLLFYSVGIGQISSEVPQNLSASRPQDRQFILSSKKLLLSDSGFYLCAWGQNTGELFFGEGSRLTVL.

This clone was picked up one time. This chain connects TRBV10-3 to TRBJ1-5, with D uncertain. Germline loops: CDR1 ENHRY, CDR2 SYGVKD. The V end was cut by 10 bases, the J end by 0 bases, with 10 bases between. The CDR3 is 13 amino acids. CDR3 DNA sequence: TGTGCCACCGGATGGAGTAGCAATCAGCCCCAGCATTTT. It translates to CATGWSSNQPQHF.

The chain uses TRBV10-3 and TRBJ1-3; no definite D call. V was cut by 4 bases and J by 9 bases, with 16 bases left in between. The CDR3 covers 14 residues. CDR1 ENHRY and CDR2 SYGVKD come from the germline V gene. CDR3 nucleotides: TGTGCCATCAGTGCCCCATTGTCGGGAGGCACCATATATTTT. It encodes CAISAPLSGGTIYF.

V gene TRBV18 combines with J gene TRBJ1-5; 9 bases align to TRBD1. The V gene end was trimmed by 3 bases and the J gene end by 4 bases; junction bases not matched to a gene: 13. Germline V gives CDR1 KGHSH, CDR2 LQKENI. This CDR3 has 18 residues. CDR3 residues: CASSPRGTGRMRNQPQHF. The DNA for the CDR3 is TGTGCCAGCTCACCCCGGGGGACAGGGAGAATGAGGAATCAGCCCCAGCATTTT.

Here the CDR3 reads CASRMTGGGADTQYF. CDR3 in DNA: TGTGCCAGCAGGATGACAGGGGGAGGAGCAGATACGCAGTATTTT. V is TRBV6-5 and J is TRBJ2-3; TRBD1 aligns across 9 bases. The junction had 8 bases not matched to a gene; V was cut back by 6 bases and J by 4 bases. The CDR3 is 15 residues long. Germline V gene lookup returns CDR1 MNHEY and CDR2 SVGAGI.

The genes are TRBV2 and TRBJ2-3; 12 positions agree with TRBD2. CDR1 SNHLY and CDR2 FYNNEI come from the germline V gene. With 5 bases clipped from V and 0 bases from J, the junction kept 24 bases outside the gene matches. CDR3 size: 23 residues. The CDR3 DNA reads TGTGCCAGCAGTTTCCCAACTGCGACTAGCGGGAGCAGAAAATCTTCTAGCACAGATACGCAGTATTTT. This translates into CASSFPTATSGSRKSSSTDTQYF.

CDR3: CASRPWGGNIQYF. As DNA, the CDR3 is TGTGCCAGCAGACCCTGGGGGGGAAACATTCAGTACTTC. The chain links TRBV27 to TRBJ2-4; 7 positions match TRBD2. The V and J ends lost 6 bases and 6 bases, in that order; junction bases with no gene match: 5. CDR1 MNHEY and CDR2 SMNVEV come from the germline V gene (reference sequence). The CDR3 has 13 amino acids.

This chain joins TRBV15 and TRBJ1-1, with D possibly matching TRBD1 (5 bases). There are 15 residues in the CDR3. V shed 0 bases and J shed 11 bases, with 19 bases lying between them. Germline CDR1 reads LNHNV; CDR2 reads YYDKDF (reference sequence). In nucleotides, the CDR3 is TGTGCCACCAGCAGAGATAGGCGTTCGGACGGGGGGGCTTTCTTT. It codes for CATSRDRRSDGGAFF.

The chain joins TRBV10-3 to TRBJ2-7; TRBD1 agrees at 10 bases. The CDR3 contains 12 residues. Per the germline V gene, CDR1 is ENHRY and CDR2 is SYGVKD. V lost 10 bases and J lost 4; bases outside the gene matches: 4. The CDR3 spells CATRQGAYEQYF. CDR3 coding DNA: TGTGCCACGCGACAGGGGGCATACGAGCAGTACTTC.

This chain links TRBV6-6 with TRBJ2-2; D remains ambiguous. Between the trimmed V and J ends, which lost 8 bases and 1 base, there was a span of 17 bases. Germline lookup yields CDR1 MNHNY and CDR2 SVGAGI (reference sequence). The CDR3 spans 16 residues. The CDR3 region is CASRPDLPRNTGELFF. The CDR3 DNA is TGTGCCAGCCGGCCTGACTTACCTCGGAACACCGGGGAGCTGTTTTTT.

The J gene is TRBJ1-3, the V gene TRBV7-2, with a weak D call TRBD1 (5 bases). The CDR3 length is 16 residues. The V gene lost 1 base and the J gene lost 3 bases, with 13 bases spanning the gap. Germline V gives CDR1 SGHTA, CDR2 FQGNSA. CDR3 loop: CASSLGPGRSGNTIYF. The CDR3, as DNA: TGTGCCAGCAGCTTAGGTCCAGGGCGGAGTGGAAACACCATATATTTT.

The chain has TRBV4-1 and TRBJ2-6, with D possibly matching TRBD1 (5 bases). This CDR3 spans 15 amino acids. Germline V lookup: CDR1 MGHRA, CDR2 YSYEKL. Trimming removed 3 bases at V and 4 bases at J, with 10 bases between. CDR3 in DNA: TGCGCCAGCAGCCACCCCACAGGAGGGGCCAACGTCCTGACTTTC. It specifies CASSHPTGGANVLTF.

This sequence joins TRBV7-9 and TRBJ2-7; 11 nucleotides align to TRBD2. The CDR3 extends over 14 amino acids. Trimming took 2 bases from V and 6 from J; bases not matched to a gene: 3. Germline CDR1 reads SEHNR; CDR2 reads FQNEAQ (reference sequence). This chain's CDR3 is CASSLRLAGGEQYF. The CDR3 nucleotides read TGTGCCAGCAGCTTAAGGCTAGCGGGAGGCGAGCAGTACTTC.

The chain carries TRBV6-5 and TRBJ1-2; D remains unclear. Germline V gene sequence: CDR1 MNHEY, CDR2 SVGAGI. Trimming took 4 bases from V and 2 from J, leaving 8 bases between them. The CDR3 consists of 13 residues. CDR3 nucleotide sequence: TGTGCCAGCAGTTTGATCGAGAACTATGGCTACACCTTC. Amino acids: CASSLIENYGYTF.

CDR3 residues: CASSAGQGREEKLFF. For the CDR3, the DNA is TGTGCCAGTAGTGCCGGACAGGGACGGGAAGAAAAACTGTTTTTT. The rearrangement joins TRBV19 to TRBJ1-4; 8 bases are shared with TRBD1. Germline CDR1 LNHDA, CDR2 SQIVND (reference sequence). CDR3 length: 15 amino acids. V was clipped by 5 bases and J by 8 bases; unmatched bases: 10. The full variable domain, rest sourced from reference TRBV19 and TRBJ1-4, is DGGITQSPKYLFRKEGQNVTLSCEQNLNHDAMYWYRQDPGQGLRLIYYSQIVNDFQKGDIAEGYSVSREKKESFPLTVTSAQKNPTAFYLCASSAGQGREEKLFFGSGTQLSVL.

The V gene is TRBV19, the J gene TRBJ1-2; D gene ambiguous. V shed 7 bases and J shed 0 bases, with 15 bases lying between them. Germline V CDR1 and CDR2: LNHDA, SQIVND (reference sequence). The CDR3 sequence is 15 residues long. CDR3 in amino acids: CASTPLASTNYGYTF. The CDR3 DNA reads TGTGCCAGTACCCCCCTGGCCTCAACTAACTATGGCTACACCTTC.

The V gene is TRBV18, the J gene TRBJ1-2, with D maybe TRBD1 (6 bases). In germline, CDR1 is KGHSH, CDR2 LQKENI. The CDR3 totals 15 residues. The V end was cut by 3 bases, the J end by 0 bases, with 11 bases between. The CDR3, as DNA: TGTGCCAGCTCACCGACAGGAGAAACTAACTATGGCTACACCTTC. It encodes CASSPTGETNYGYTF.

The rearrangement links TRBV19 to TRBJ2-5; 7 nucleotides match TRBD1. CDR3 length: 15 residues. The germline V gene has CDR1 LNHDA and CDR2 SQIVND (reference sequence). The V gene end was trimmed by 4 bases and the J gene end by 0 bases; junction bases not matched to a gene: 5. CDR3 coding DNA: TGTGCCAGTAGTAAGGGGGCGACGGACCAAGAGACCCAGTACTTC. Encoded protein: CASSKGATDQETQYF.

The rearrangement links TRBV30 to TRBJ2-5, with 13 bases that match TRBD2. CDR3 size: 13 residues. Germline values: CDR1 GTSNPN, CDR2 SVGIG (reference sequence). V gave up 6 bases and J gave up 4 bases; unmatched junction bases: 2. The CDR3 DNA sequence: TGTGCCTGTAGGACTAGCGGGAGAGAGACCCAGTACTTC. It translates to CACRTSGRETQYF.

The V and J genes are TRBV21-1 and TRBJ1-5; TRBD1 was called by the table and not checked on the DNA. TRBV21-1 is given as a pseudogene. This CDR3 comprises 15 residues. The CDR3 here is CASRTGGRGRQPQHF. CDR3 coding DNA: TGTGCCAGCAGGACAGGGGGCAGGGGCAGACAGCCCCAGCATTTT.

This clone showed up just once. The chain uses TRBV30 and TRBJ2-1, with 7 bases identical to TRBD2. With V trimmed by 0 bases and J by 7 bases, 6 bases remained unmatched. The CDR3 has 14 residues. Germline V gene data show CDR1 as GTSNPN and CDR2 as SVGIG (reference sequence). The CDR3 region is CAWSVGGSYNEQFF. Written as DNA, the CDR3 is TGTGCCTGGAGTGTAGGCGGGAGTTATAATGAGCAGTTCTTC. Full variable domain (outside the CDR3, taken from reference TRBV30 and TRBJ2-1): SQTIHQWPATLVQPVGSPLSLECTVEGTSNPNLYWYRQAAGRGLQLLFYSVGIGQISSEVPQNLSASRPQDRQFILSSKKLLLSDSGFYLCAWSVGGSYNEQFFGPGTRLTVL.

This clone was observed a single time. The V call is TRBV7-2, the J call TRBJ1-1; 8 bases line up with TRBD1. Germline lookup yields CDR1 SGHTA and CDR2 FQGNSA. CDR3 size: 14 residues. J was trimmed by 1 base and V by 5 bases; bases with no gene match: 3. The CDR3 loop is CASSLTGGNTEAFF. The CDR3, as DNA: TGTGCCAGCAGCCTTACAGGGGGGAACACTGAAGCTTTCTTT.

The J gene is TRBJ2-7, the V gene TRBV19, with 10 nucleotides matching TRBD2. V shed 6 bases and J 7 bases; nucleotides not matched to a gene: 6. Germline V gene lookup returns CDR1 LNHDA and CDR2 SQIVND (reference sequence). This CDR3 region has 13 residues. CDR3 sequence (DNA): TGTGCCAGTAGCGCGGGACTAGCGAGGGAGCAGTACTTC. Its protein product is CASSAGLAREQYF.